This T cell receptor (beta chain) comes out of a study of OX40 agonist ivuxolimab in advanced cancers. Study-level background: Patients were dosed with the agonistic anti-OX40 (CD134) antibody ivuxolimab. Dose-escalation cases comprised hepatocellular carcinoma, melanoma, renal cell or head and neck cancer.

Exclusion of a patient followed from autoimmune disease history or systemic immunosuppression. This clone was detected once. The assay was immunoSEQ multiplex PCR, and TCRdb's table has in-frame clones only and misses some. The repertoire has more than 60,000 clones, around 86% of them found once; the top ten carry under 0.75%. The sequences come from CD4+ or CD8+ T cells sorted from blood, collected in a trial of the OX40 agonist ivuxolimab. The clonotype comes from an adult with an advanced solid tumor such as melanoma, head and neck, liver or kidney cancer.

The CDR3 nucleotides read TGCAGCGTAGGGACTAGCGGGGACACCCAGTACTTC. Residues: CSVGTSGDTQYF. The chain uses TRBV29-1 and TRBJ2-5; 13 bases map to TRBD2. The CDR3 runs to 12 residues. In germline, CDR1 is SQVTM, CDR2 ANQGSEA. The V segment lost 6 bases and the J segment 8 bases; nucleotides outside the gene matches: 3. Using reference TRBV29-1 and TRBJ2-5 for the parts outside the CDR3, the full variable domain is SAVISQKPSRDICQRGTSLTIQCQVDSQVTMMFWYRQQPGQSLTLIATANQGSEATYESGFVIDKFPISRPNLTFSTLTVSNMSPEDSSIYLCSVGTSGDTQYFGPGTRLLVL.